A selection of T cell receptor beta chains follows, all from one sample in a study of cytomegalovirus exposure and HLA in healthy donors. Here immunoSEQ multiplex PCR was the method, and the copy in TCRdb shows in-frame clones only, minus some. The table shows some 100,000 clones, with 81% occurring only once. Sequenced sample: PBMCs. The receptors stem from a woman aged 25 to 45 in good health and CMV-seronegative. CDR3s include the opening cysteine and the closing phenylalanine or tryptophan. A D gene is named only where the DNA matches it firmly. Not every row has a clone size; where given, it reads once, few, many or a size class.

abundance: NA
v_gene: TRBV5-1
d_gene: NA
j_gene: TRBJ2-3
CDR3aa: CASSPRENTDTQYF
CDR3nt: TGCGCCAGCAGCCCCCGGGAAAACACAGATACGCAGTATTTT

abundance: NA
v_gene: TRBV6-1
d_gene: NA
j_gene: TRBJ2-2
CDR3aa: CASSEERVVELFF
CDR3nt: TGTGCCAGCAGTGAAGAGAGGGTCGTGGAGCTGTTTTTT

abundance: NA
v_gene: TRBV5-4
d_gene: TRBD2
j_gene: TRBJ2-7
CDR3aa: CASSLQLAGSYEQYF
CDR3nt: TGTGCCAGCAGCTTGCAACTAGCGGGATCCTACGAGCAGTACTTC

abundance: NA
v_gene: TRBV5-5
d_gene: TRBD2
j_gene: TRBJ2-3
CDR3aa: CASSHREREGLGTDTQYF
CDR3nt: TGTGCCAGCAGCCACCGTGAACGGGAGGGGTTAGGCACAGATACGCAGTATTTT

abundance: NA
v_gene: TRBV6-5
d_gene: TRBD1
j_gene: TRBJ1-5
CDR3aa: CASTTDRAGQPQHF
CDR3nt: TGTGCCAGCACCACGGACAGGGCGGGCCAGCCCCAGCATTTT

abundance: NA
v_gene: TRBV5-1
d_gene: NA
j_gene: TRBJ2-7
CDR3aa: CASSLAGGKGDEQYF
CDR3nt: TGCGCCAGCAGCTTGGCGGGGGGCAAGGGAGACGAGCAGTACTTC

abundance: NA
v_gene: TRBV29-1
d_gene: NA
j_gene: TRBJ2-2
CDR3aa: CSGGQRDTGELFF
CDR3nt: TGCAGCGGGGGACAGCGGGACACCGGGGAGCTGTTTTTT

abundance: NA
v_gene: TRBV28
d_gene: NA
j_gene: TRBJ2-7
CDR3aa: CASSFVAYEQYF
CDR3nt: TGTGCCAGCAGTTTTGTAGCCTACGAGCAGTACTTC

abundance: NA
v_gene: TRBV7-2
d_gene: NA
j_gene: TRBJ1-2
CDR3aa: CASSSRTDYGYTF
CDR3nt: TGTGCCAGCAGCTCAAGGACTGATTATGGCTACACCTTC

abundance: NA
v_gene: TRBV28
d_gene: NA
j_gene: TRBJ2-1
CDR3aa: CASSFGGVEQFF
CDR3nt: TGTGCCAGCAGTTTCGGGGGAGTGGAGCAGTTCTTC

abundance: few
v_gene: TRBV10-1
d_gene: NA
j_gene: TRBJ2-3
CDR3aa: CASAGSTDTQYF
CDR3nt: TGCGCCAGCGCGGGGAGCACAGATACGCAGTATTTT

abundance: NA
v_gene: TRBV5-6
d_gene: TRBD1
j_gene: TRBJ1-6
CDR3aa: CASSQDRASSYNSPLHF
CDR3nt: TGTGCCAGCAGCCAGGACAGGGCGAGCTCCTATAATTCACCCCTCCACTTT

abundance: NA
v_gene: TRBV4-1
d_gene: NA
j_gene: TRBJ2-3
CDR3aa: CASSHPPLFRYSTDTQYF
CDR3nt: TGCGCCAGCAGCCACCCACCCCTTTTCAGGTACAGCACAGATACGCAGTATTTT

abundance: NA
v_gene: TRBV19
d_gene: NA
j_gene: TRBJ1-2
CDR3aa: CASSLHQGHKNGYTF
CDR3nt: TGTGCCAGTAGTCTTCATCAGGGACACAAGAATGGCTACACCTTC

abundance: NA
v_gene: TRBV7-3
d_gene: TRBD1
j_gene: TRBJ1-1
CDR3aa: CASSRGRGTEAFF
CDR3nt: TGTGCCAGCAGCAGGGGCAGGGGGACTGAAGCTTTCTTT

abundance: NA
v_gene: TRBV13
d_gene: NA
j_gene: TRBJ2-1
CDR3aa: CASSLDRFDEQFF
CDR3nt: TGTGCCAGCAGCTTAGATCGTTTCGATGAGCAGTTCTTC

abundance: once
v_gene: TRBV19
d_gene: NA
j_gene: TRBJ1-1
CDR3aa: CASSISREVRAFF
CDR3nt: TGTGCCAGTAGTATCTCCAGGGAGGTTAGAGCTTTCTTT

abundance: once
v_gene: TRBV2
d_gene: NA
j_gene: TRBJ1-4
CDR3aa: CASTGTGFADDEKLFF
CDR3nt: TGTGCCAGCACGGGAACAGGGTTTGCCGACGATGAAAAACTGTTTTTT

abundance: NA
v_gene: TRBV7-2
d_gene: NA
j_gene: TRBJ2-3
CDR3aa: CASSPGSDTQYF
CDR3nt: TGTGCCAGCAGCCCAGGGTCAGATACGCAGTATTTT

abundance: once
v_gene: TRBV7-2
d_gene: NA
j_gene: TRBJ2-7
CDR3aa: CASSSGGLPYEQYF
CDR3nt: TGTGCCAGCAGCTCTGGGGGACTCCCCTACGAGCAGTACTTC

abundance: few
v_gene: TRBV18
d_gene: NA
j_gene: TRBJ1-1
CDR3aa: CASSPAEGTEAFF
CDR3nt: TGTGCCAGCTCACCCGCGGAGGGCACTGAAGCTTTCTTT

abundance: NA
v_gene: TRBV6-5
d_gene: TRBD1
j_gene: TRBJ1-2
CDR3aa: CASSYQGGHYGYTF
CDR3nt: TGTGCCAGCAGTTACCAGGGGGGACACTATGGCTACACCTTC

abundance: NA
v_gene: TRBV28
d_gene: TRBD2
j_gene: TRBJ2-7
CDR3aa: CASSGTSGSLYEQYF
CDR3nt: TGTGCCAGCAGTGGGACTAGCGGGAGCCTCTACGAGCAGTACTTC

abundance: few
v_gene: TRBV10-3
d_gene: TRBD2
j_gene: TRBJ2-1
CDR3aa: CAIRTSGRSEQFF
CDR3nt: TGTGCCATCAGGACTAGCGGGAGGAGTGAGCAGTTCTTC

abundance: NA
v_gene: TRBV29-1
d_gene: TRBD2
j_gene: TRBJ2-1
CDR3aa: CSVGSGRAAGSEQFF
CDR3nt: TGCAGCGTTGGTAGCGGGAGGGCAGCGGGTAGTGAGCAGTTCTTC

abundance: NA
v_gene: TRBV7-9
d_gene: NA
j_gene: TRBJ1-2
CDR3aa: CASSLEVSELMTRGYTF
CDR3nt: TGTGCCAGCAGCTTAGAGGTCTCAGAATTAATGACTCGTGGCTACACCTTC

abundance: NA
v_gene: TRBV7-2
d_gene: NA
j_gene: TRBJ2-3
CDR3aa: CASSLPPGTGLDTDTQYF
CDR3nt: TGTGCCAGCAGCCTACCTCCCGGGACTGGGCTAGACACAGATACGCAGTATTTT

abundance: NA
v_gene: TRBV19
d_gene: TRBD2
j_gene: TRBJ2-7
CDR3aa: CASSTGLAGGDYEQYF
CDR3nt: TGTGCCAGTAGTACGGGACTAGCGGGAGGTGACTACGAGCAGTACTTC

abundance: NA
v_gene: TRBV5-1
d_gene: NA
j_gene: TRBJ2-1
CDR3aa: CASSSDSHNEQFF
CDR3nt: TGCGCCAGCAGCTCGGACAGCCACAATGAGCAGTTCTTC